A single sample gave rise to the 26 T cell receptor beta chains below, sequenced in a study of T-cell reconstitution after alpha-beta-depleted transplantation in children. For TCRbeta, the library was prepared with unique molecular identifiers. In TCRdb, the PCR reads were re-called with MiXCR into one record per CDR3 protein. The sample consists of around 600,000 distinct CDR3 sequences, roughly 23% of them appearing once. The sequencing here drew on PBMCs, mostly from graft donor cells, taken 360 days after TCRalphabeta/CD19-depleted stem cell transplant. Every receptor here comes from a boy younger than two who had a stem cell transplant for acute myeloid leukemia, so the T cells may come from the graft donor.

CDR3 in DNA: TGTGCCAGCAGCTACGGAATTGGAAACACCATATATTTT. It codes for CASSYGIGNTIYF. J is TRBJ1-3 and V is TRBV7-9; D remains unclear. The ends were cut back, 4 bases at V and 3 bases at J, with 7 bases in the middle. The CDR3 has 13 residues. CDR1 and CDR2 (germline): SEHNR, FQNEAQ (reference sequence).

This clonotype was observed a handful of times. The chain carries TRBV7-9 and TRBJ2-5; the D is unclear. This CDR3 is built from 12 residues. From germline, CDR1 is SEHNR and CDR2 FQNEAQ (reference sequence). Trimming took off 6 bases at V and 5 bases at J, with 10 bases between the two ends. DNA of the CDR3: TGTGCCAGCAGGCGGACCGAGGAGACCCAGTACTTC. Translated: CASRRTEETQYF.

The gene calls are TRBV6-5 and TRBJ2-7; D perhaps matches TRBD1 (6 bases). The ends were cut back, 0 bases at V and 3 bases at J, with 15 bases in the middle. The CDR3 extends over 16 amino acids. Germline CDR1 and CDR2: MNHEY and SVGAGI. This chain's CDR3 is CASSYSNLDRDYEQYF. The CDR3 DNA reads TGTGCCAGCAGTTACTCGAATCTGGACAGAGACTACGAGCAGTACTTC.

CDR3 DNA: TGTGCCAGCAGTGTACAGGGGGCAGGAGATACGCAGTATTTT. It translates to CASSVQGAGDTQYF. The chain is built from TRBV6-1 and TRBJ2-3; 9 bases agree with TRBD1. This CDR3 has 14 residues. V was pared by 4 bases and J by 5 bases, with 4 bases of the junction left unmatched. Germline-derived CDR1 and CDR2 are MNHNS and SASEGT.

This clonotype was seen ten or more times. This chain's CDR3 is CAISATGFRETQYF. The CDR3 DNA sequence: TGTGCCATCAGTGCCACAGGGTTTCGGGAGACCCAGTACTTC. The J gene is TRBJ2-5, the V gene TRBV10-3; weak D call: TRBD1 (6 bases). The germline V gene has CDR1 ENHRY and CDR2 SYGVKD. The CDR3 extends over 14 amino acids. Trimming removed 4 bases at V and 5 bases at J, with 14 bases between.

V gene TRBV12-3 or TRBV12-4 combines with J gene TRBJ2-1, with D uncertain. V was clipped by 5 bases and J by 4 bases, with 9 bases between them. The CDR3 loop spans 13 amino acids. The CDR3 loop is CASSRLLYNEQFF. The CDR3 region has the DNA TGTGCCAGCAGTCGTCTACTTTACAATGAGCAGTTCTTC.

This clonotype was found many times. The gene calls are TRBV20-1 and TRBJ2-3; tentatively, D is TRBD1 or TRBD2 (5 bases each). The CDR3 runs 15 residues. V was shortened by 6 bases and J by 1 base, with 17 bases between the two germline ends. Germline CDR1 reads DFQATT; CDR2 reads SNEGSKA (reference sequence). CDR3 nucleotides: TGCAGTGCCGACGTTCCCCGGGACCGCACAGATACGCAGTATTTT. Translated, it gives CSADVPRDRTDTQYF.

The chain uses TRBV28 and TRBJ1-3; D perhaps matches TRBD1 (5 bases). The length of the CDR3 is 15 residues. Germline V gene data show CDR1 as MDHEN and CDR2 as SYDVKM. V shed 6 bases and J shed 4 bases, with 16 bases lying between them. The CDR3 nucleotides read TGTGCCAGCAGACCCGGGACCGTTCGGGGAAACACCATATATTTT. This encodes CASRPGTVRGNTIYF.

This chain uses TRBV4-1 with TRBJ2-5, with unresolved D. CDR1 and CDR2 from the germline V gene are MGHRA and YSYEKL. Trimming stripped 1 base from V and 3 bases from J, with 9 bases between. The CDR3 length is 14 residues. CDR3 sequence reads: CASSQARGEETQYF. The CDR3 DNA reads as TGCGCCAGCAGCCAAGCTCGTGGGGAAGAGACCCAGTACTTC.

There are a few counts of this clonotype. The chain combines TRBV14 with TRBJ2-5, with 7 positions matching TRBD1. After removal of 4 bases from V and 3 bases from J, the junction contained 11 bases not matched to a gene. CDR1 and CDR2 (germline): SGHDN, FVKESK. The CDR3 consists of 16 residues. CDR3 sequence reads: CASSPSPRGLEETQYF. The CDR3 DNA follows: TGTGCCAGCAGCCCATCCCCTAGGGGGCTGGAAGAGACCCAGTACTTC.

The chain uses TRBV12-3 or TRBV12-4 and TRBJ1-5; no definite D call. This CDR3 spans 11 amino acids. V lost 3 bases and J lost 9, with 6 bases in between. The CDR3 is CASSLAWPQHF. The CDR3 nucleotides read TGTGCCAGCAGTTTGGCCTGGCCCCAGCATTTT.

As for this clonotype: One end of the junction does not line up with germline, which may come from a read error. This sequence joins TRBV3-1 and TRBJ2-7, with D possibly TRBD1 on 6 matching bases. The CDR3 is made up of 17 amino acids. Germline loops: CDR1 LGHDT, CDR2 YNNKEL (reference sequence). CDR3 region: CACSQEPPGDPPYEQYF. CDR3 nucleotides: TGTGCCTGCAGCCAAGAGCCCCCAGGGGACCCTCCCTACGAGCAGTACTTC.

In this sample, this clonotype turned up a few times. The V gene is TRBV20-1, the J gene TRBJ1-1; a weak D match, TRBD1 (6 bases). This CDR3 spans 12 amino acids. CDR1 is DFQATT, CDR2 SNEGSKA, per germline (reference sequence). The CDR3 DNA sequence: TGCCTAGGGGGTTTCCTGAACACTGAAGCTTTCTTT. This translates into CLGGFLNTEAFF.

This clonotype was seen only a few times. The chain is built from TRBV24-1 and TRBJ2-1; no clear D. There are 12 residues in the CDR3. Germline values: CDR1 KGHDR, CDR2 SFDVKD. The germline V and J ends were trimmed by 6 bases and 5 bases, with 7 bases remaining between them. DNA for the CDR3: TGTGCCACCAGTAGGCGAGACAATGAGCAGTTCTTC. The encoded protein is CATSRRDNEQFF.

This clonotype was observed at least ten times. The chain links TRBV27 to TRBJ2-7; tentatively, D is TRBD2 (6 bases). Germline lookup yields CDR1 MNHEY and CDR2 SMNVEV (reference sequence). V lost 4 bases and J lost 3, with 16 bases in between. This CDR3 region has 15 residues. CDR3 region: CASSSLGGGGYEQYF. CDR3 in DNA: TGTGCCAGCAGTTCCCTCGGGGGTGGAGGCTACGAGCAGTACTTC.

The V and J genes are TRBV10-3 and TRBJ2-7; possible D gene TRBD1, 5 bases. Germline V CDR1 and CDR2: ENHRY, SYGVKD. The CDR3 spans 17 residues. V lost 6 bases and J lost 4, with 25 bases in between. In DNA, the CDR3 is TGTGCCATCAGCGGTGACCCCGACGGATACAGGAGTTACGAGCAGTACTTC. It codes for CAISGDPDGYRSYEQYF.

In this sample, this clonotype turned up many times. This chain uses TRBV4-3 with TRBJ1-1; 7 bases match TRBD1. J was trimmed by 3 bases and V by 0 bases; bases with no gene match: 4. This CDR3 spans 15 amino acids. The germline V gene encodes CDR1 LGHNA and CDR2 YSLEER. This CDR3 reads CASSQDSTGDTEAFF. Written as DNA, the CDR3 is TGCGCCAGCAGCCAAGACTCCACAGGGGACACTGAAGCTTTCTTT.

This clonotype appeared many times. The rearrangement links TRBV12-3 or TRBV12-4 to TRBJ1-1, with no clear D. CDR3 length: 16 amino acids. Trimming pared 3 bases from V and 0 bases from J, leaving 14 bases between. The CDR3 nucleotides are TGTGCCAGCAGTTTCGAGTGGCTACTTATGAACACTGAAGCTTTCTTT. It yields the protein CASSFEWLLMNTEAFF.

The V call is TRBV6-1, the J call TRBJ1-1; 10 bases are a match to TRBD1. CDR1 MNHNS and CDR2 SASEGT come from the germline V gene. The trim removed 6 bases at V and 0 bases at J, leaving 4 bases unmatched. The CDR3 spans 15 residues. The CDR3 nucleotides read TGTGCCAGCAGAAGGACAGGGGGACTGAACACTGAAGCTTTCTTT. This translates into CASRRTGGLNTEAFF.

This chain links TRBV11-2 with TRBJ2-7; D call uncertain. The CDR3 totals 16 residues. Per germline, CDR1 SGHAT and CDR2 FQNNGV. Trimming left V 0 bases short and J 3 bases short, with 15 bases between. The CDR3 sequence is CASSLEFTGASYEQYF. In DNA, the CDR3 is TGTGCCAGCAGCTTAGAATTCACGGGTGCTAGCTACGAGCAGTACTTC.

This clonotype was picked up one time. This rearrangement joins TRBV5-4 to TRBJ1-4; 10 bases line up with TRBD1. The CDR3 extends over 16 amino acids. V gave up 3 bases and J gave up 2 bases; unmatched junction bases: 4. Germline V gene data show CDR1 as SGHNT and CDR2 as YYREEE (reference sequence). The CDR3 spells CASSYDRGLTNEKLFF. In DNA, the CDR3 is TGTGCCAGCAGCTATGACAGGGGGCTGACTAATGAAAAACTGTTTTTT.

The J gene is TRBJ1-4, the V gene TRBV20-1; D might be TRBD1 (5 bases). Germline values: CDR1 DFQATT, CDR2 SNEGSKA (reference sequence). Trimming cost V 5 bases and J 7 bases, with 14 bases left between them. This CDR3 has 13 residues. CDR3 DNA sequence: TGCAGTGCTTTCCGGGACCTTGGTGAAAAACTGTTTTTT. Translating gives CSAFRDLGEKLFF.

V is TRBV15 and J is TRBJ1-2; D remains ambiguous. V gave up 1 base and J gave up 4 bases, with 7 bases separating them. The CDR3 is 13 residues long. Germline V lookup: CDR1 LNHNV, CDR2 YYDKDF (reference sequence). The CDR3 region has the DNA TGTGCCACCAGCAGAGCTGGCACCTATGGCTACACCTTC. It codes for CATSRAGTYGYTF.

This clonotype appeared many times. The chain employs TRBV6-5 and TRBJ2-5; D is perhaps TRBD1 (6 bases). Per the germline V gene, CDR1 is MNHEY and CDR2 is SVGAGI. The CDR3 is 16 amino acids. Trimming took off 6 bases at V and 1 base at J, with 18 bases between the two ends. CDR3 sequence (DNA): TGTGCCAGCAGCTTTCAAACAGGGCTTCTCCAAGAGACCCAGTACTTC. Translated: CASSFQTGLLQETQYF.

This clonotype was counted at least ten times. J is TRBJ2-5 and V is TRBV5-1, with 9 bases identical to TRBD2. V was clipped by 1 base and J by 1 base; unmatched bases: 5. The CDR3 is 16 amino acids. CDR1 and CDR2 (germline): SGHRS, YFSETQ. CDR3 loop: CASSLSAGGLQETQYF. CDR3 DNA: TGCGCCAGCAGCTTGTCAGCGGGGGGTCTCCAAGAGACCCAGTACTTC.

The chain couples TRBV6-5 to TRBJ2-7; 7 nucleotides agree with TRBD1. The length of the CDR3 is 15 residues. Unmatched junction bases numbered 6, after V lost 2 bases and J lost 2 bases. CDR1 and CDR2 from the germline V gene are MNHEY and SVGAGI. CDR3 DNA sequence: TGTGCCAGCAGTTACGCCCGACAGGGCACCTACGAGCAGTACGTC. Translating gives CASSYARQGTYEQYV.